Included here is one TCR beta chain sequence, with context. In this sample, this clonotype turned up many times. Its antigen has not been determined. It has no much larger one-base neighbor in the sample; base qualities were not kept. The treatment or condition label of this sample denotes: allogeneic hematopoietic cell transplantation with graft depleted of TCRalphabeta T cells and CD19 B cells. Transplant recipients were children who received TCRalphabeta/CD19-depleted allogeneic hematopoietic cell grafts. The library was obtained by PCR. TCRdb lists the instrument as Illumina HiSeq 2500. Molecular barcoding was employed in the preparation of TCR libraries, with unique molecular identifiers being used to normalize TCRbeta repertoire quantification. TCRdb passed the public sequencing reads through fastp at Q25 and MiXCR, retaining productive beta sequences. All rows with the same CDR3 protein become a single entry with the most common DNA and genes. This sample has some 76,000 distinct CDR3 sequences in its table, and about a tenth of those were observed once. Over 10% of the sample goes to the ten largest clones.

The record originates from a study of T-cell reconstitution after alpha-beta-depleted transplantation in children (dated by TCRdb to 2016 to 2018). About the full investigation: Using TCR repertoire profiling, the study followed T-cell immune reconstitution in a quantitative way in children after TCRalphabeta/CD19-depleted allogeneic hematopoietic cell transplantation.

Study-wide conclusions, independent of this receptor: The apparently early alphabetaT-cell count recovery about two months after transplant was reportedly dependent on only several hundred rapidly expanded clones derived from non-depleted graft cells. The high TCRbeta diversity at day 60 in some patients was ascribed to recipient T cells and intrathymic progenitors that had survived conditioning. Hyperexpanded clone frequencies declined over subsequent months; after one year, T-cell counts and TCRbeta diversity were mostly attributed to newly produced T cells.

From its cysteine to its phenylalanine, the CDR3 spans 15 amino acids. The kept DNA is CDR3 alone, 45 bases in frame from the first base. Cut back by 4 bases and 10 bases, the V and J ends lie 22 bases apart. As encoded in the germline V gene, CDR1 is MNHEY while CDR2 is SVGAGI. The receptor was isolated from a boy younger than 18 with acute myeloid leukemia, due to receive a stem cell transplant. The sample here was PBMCs, taken before TCRalphabeta/CD19-depleted stem cell transplant. The chain uses TRBV6-5 and TRBJ1-1; TRBD1 is perhaps the D gene, given 6 matching bases. The base sequence is TGTGCCAGCAGTTTTTCCCGGGACATGGACTTTGGAGCTTTCTTT. Its translation is CASSFSRDMDFGAFF.